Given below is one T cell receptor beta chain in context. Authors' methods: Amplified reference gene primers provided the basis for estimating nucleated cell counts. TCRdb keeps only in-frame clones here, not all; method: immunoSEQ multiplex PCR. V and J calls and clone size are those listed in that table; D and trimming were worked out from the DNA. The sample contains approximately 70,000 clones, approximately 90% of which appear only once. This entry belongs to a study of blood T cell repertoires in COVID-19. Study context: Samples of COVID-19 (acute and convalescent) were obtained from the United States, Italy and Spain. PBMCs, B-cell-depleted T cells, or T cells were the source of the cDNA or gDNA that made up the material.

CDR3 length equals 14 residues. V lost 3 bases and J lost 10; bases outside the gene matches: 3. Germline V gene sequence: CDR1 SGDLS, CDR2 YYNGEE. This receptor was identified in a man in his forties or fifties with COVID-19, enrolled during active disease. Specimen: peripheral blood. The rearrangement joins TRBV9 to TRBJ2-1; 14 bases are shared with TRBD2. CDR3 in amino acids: CASSEGLAGAEQFF. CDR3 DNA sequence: TGTGCCAGCAGCGAGGGACTAGCGGGAGCAGAGCAGTTCTTC. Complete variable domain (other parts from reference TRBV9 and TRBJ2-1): DSGVTQTPKHLITATGQRVTLRCSPRSGDLSVYWYQQSLDQGLQFLIQYYNGEERAKGNILERFSAQQFPDLHSELNLSSLELGDSALYFCASSEGLAGAEQFFGPGTRLTVL.